These 3 T cell receptor beta chains originate from one sample sequenced in a study of cytomegalovirus exposure and HLA in healthy donors. The PCR ran on 60 Vbeta and 13 Jbeta primers. Profiling relied on immunoSEQ multiplex PCR, and the TCRdb table lists in-frame clones only, not all of them. The table includes roughly 88,000 clones, around 80% detected once. The sequenced material came from PBMCs. These receptors all stem from a man aged 30 to 45 in good health and CMV-seropositive.

The J gene is TRBJ1-1, the V gene TRBV6-1, with TRBD1 matching 9 bases. Per the germline V gene, CDR1 is MNHNS and CDR2 is SASEGT. The CDR3 is 14 amino acids. Trimming took 7 bases from V and 5 from J; bases not matched to a gene: 8. Here the CDR3 reads CASTKDRGWTEAFF. The CDR3, as DNA: TGTGCCAGCACCAAGGACAGGGGTTGGACTGAAGCTTTCTTT.

This sequence joins TRBV5-8 and TRBJ1-2; 8 bases line up with TRBD1. J gave up 5 bases and V 0 bases, and 3 bases lay outside the gene matches. The CDR3 is 14 amino acids. Germline V gives CDR1 SGHTS, CDR2 YDEGEE. The DNA for the CDR3 is TGTGCCAGCAGCTTGGGGGACAGGCCTTATGGCTACACCTTC. Its translation: CASSLGDRPYGYTF. Filled out from reference TRBV5-8 and TRBJ1-2, the complete variable domain reads EAGVTQSPTHLIKTRGQQATLRCSPISGHTSVYWYQQALGLGLQFLLWYDEGEERNRGNFPPRFSGRQFPNYSSELNVNALELEDSALYLCASSLGDRPYGYTFGSGTRLTVV.

V usage is TRBV28 and J usage is TRBJ2-3; possible D gene TRBD1, 6 bases. CDR3 length: 13 amino acids. In germline, CDR1 is MDHEN, CDR2 SYDVKM. Trimming stripped 4 bases from V and 3 bases from J, with 8 bases between. CDR3 in amino acids: CASSWGRTDTQYF. The CDR3 DNA sequence: TGTGCCAGCAGTTGGGGGCGTACAGATACGCAGTATTTT.